This T cell receptor beta chain was sequenced for a study of T cells expressing NK-cell markers. TCRdb re-called the 5' RACE reads; one entry per CDR3 protein, DNA not given. The table for this sample gives 500,000 to 700,000 distinct CDR3 sequences. The CDR3 spans 11 residues. This clonotype originated in a man younger than 30 in good health. The sample was blood T cells: a sorted CD56 or NKG2C T cell subset, CD4+ or CD8+ T cells, or bulk PBMC T cells (not recorded which). V and J are TRBV12-3 or TRBV12-4 and TRBJ1-1. This CDR3 reads CASSDRRGAFF.